This T cell receptor (beta chain) stems from a study of cytomegalovirus exposure and HLA in healthy donors. PCR amplification relied on 60 Vbeta primers (plus 13 Jbeta primers). Measured with immunoSEQ multiplex PCR; TCRdb has only the in-frame clones, and not every one. There are some 150,000 clones in the sample; 55% to 75% occur only once, and roughly 6.4% lies in the top ten. In germline, CDR1 is LNHDA, CDR2 SQIVND (reference sequence). The CDR3 consists of 14 residues. J gave up 6 bases and V 1 base, and 5 bases lay outside the gene matches. This clone was seen only a few times. The sample taken for sequencing was PBMCs. The sequence came from an older woman in good health and CMV-seropositive. The V call is TRBV19, the J call TRBJ1-2; the match to TRBD1 covers 7 bases. CDR3 region: CASSIGGQEDGYTF. The CDR3 DNA is TGTGCCAGTAGTATAGGCGGACAGGAGGATGGCTACACCTTC.